This T cell receptor (beta chain) was documented in a study of blood T cell repertoires in COVID-19. Study details: Sites in the United States, Italy and Spain provided acute and convalescent COVID-19 samples.

As originally analysed: Scientists estimated how many nucleated cells there were by amplifying reference gene primers. Produced via immunoSEQ multiplex PCR; TCRdb's table is partial and in-frame only. The V and J calls and the clone size are those of that table, but D and trimming were determined from the DNA. The table shows some 190,000 clones, with about 85% occurring only once. The CDR3 length is 15 residues. V shed 1 base and J shed 3 bases, with 10 bases lying between them. Germline V gene sequence: CDR1 SGHDT, CDR2 YYEEEE. During active infection, Seattle patients enrolled and were then monitored through disease.

The sequencing sample was made of peripheral blood. This chain joins TRBV5-6 and TRBJ2-2; unclear D gene. This TCR was recovered from a person between 65 and 79 years old with COVID-19, enrolled during active disease. CDR3 sequence reads: CASSLLGQDTGELFF. The CDR3 DNA reads as TGTGCCAGCAGCTTGCTGGGCCAGGACACCGGGGAGCTGTTTTTT.